This T cell receptor beta chain was captured in a study of beta chain features in type 1 diabetes. Findings and limits, study-wide: TCRB CDR3 length was moderately but significantly reduced in all four CD4+ subsets of Type 1 diabetes patients. Patients and controls would be equally affected if PCR favored shorter templates. More deletions and fewer insertions at VDJ junctions were found in patients with type 1 diabetes.

This clone has a handful of counts. What it binds is not known. Isolated RNA was reverse transcribed in full, so expressed TCRB transcripts were sequenced. The assay was immunoSEQ multiplex PCR, and TCRdb's table has in-frame clones only and misses some. This table holds about 660,000 clones, over 12% found once. The CDR3 is 14 amino acids. Trimming pared 4 bases from V and 5 bases from J, leaving 17 bases between. Germline-derived CDR1 and CDR2 are SQVTM and ANQGSEA. Via the markers CD45RO/CCR7/CD25/CD127/CD95/CD27, stem cell-like memory, regulatory, central memory and naive CD4+ cells were sorted. The sample consisted of naive CD4+ T cells from blood. This receptor was taken from a man aged 18 to 35 with type 1 diabetes. This chain joins TRBV29-1 and TRBJ1-2; possibly TRBD1 for D (5 bases). CDR3 DNA sequence: TGCAGCGTTGGTCTAACAGGACTGGGTTATGGCTACACCTTC. It yields the protein CSVGLTGLGYGYTF. Variable domain in full (rest from reference TRBV29-1 and TRBJ1-2): SAVISQKPSRDICQRGTSLTIQCQVDSQVTMMFWYRQQPGQSLTLIATANQGSEATYESGFVIDKFPISRPNLTFSTLTVSNMSPEDSSIYLCSVGLTGLGYGYTFGSGTRLTVV.